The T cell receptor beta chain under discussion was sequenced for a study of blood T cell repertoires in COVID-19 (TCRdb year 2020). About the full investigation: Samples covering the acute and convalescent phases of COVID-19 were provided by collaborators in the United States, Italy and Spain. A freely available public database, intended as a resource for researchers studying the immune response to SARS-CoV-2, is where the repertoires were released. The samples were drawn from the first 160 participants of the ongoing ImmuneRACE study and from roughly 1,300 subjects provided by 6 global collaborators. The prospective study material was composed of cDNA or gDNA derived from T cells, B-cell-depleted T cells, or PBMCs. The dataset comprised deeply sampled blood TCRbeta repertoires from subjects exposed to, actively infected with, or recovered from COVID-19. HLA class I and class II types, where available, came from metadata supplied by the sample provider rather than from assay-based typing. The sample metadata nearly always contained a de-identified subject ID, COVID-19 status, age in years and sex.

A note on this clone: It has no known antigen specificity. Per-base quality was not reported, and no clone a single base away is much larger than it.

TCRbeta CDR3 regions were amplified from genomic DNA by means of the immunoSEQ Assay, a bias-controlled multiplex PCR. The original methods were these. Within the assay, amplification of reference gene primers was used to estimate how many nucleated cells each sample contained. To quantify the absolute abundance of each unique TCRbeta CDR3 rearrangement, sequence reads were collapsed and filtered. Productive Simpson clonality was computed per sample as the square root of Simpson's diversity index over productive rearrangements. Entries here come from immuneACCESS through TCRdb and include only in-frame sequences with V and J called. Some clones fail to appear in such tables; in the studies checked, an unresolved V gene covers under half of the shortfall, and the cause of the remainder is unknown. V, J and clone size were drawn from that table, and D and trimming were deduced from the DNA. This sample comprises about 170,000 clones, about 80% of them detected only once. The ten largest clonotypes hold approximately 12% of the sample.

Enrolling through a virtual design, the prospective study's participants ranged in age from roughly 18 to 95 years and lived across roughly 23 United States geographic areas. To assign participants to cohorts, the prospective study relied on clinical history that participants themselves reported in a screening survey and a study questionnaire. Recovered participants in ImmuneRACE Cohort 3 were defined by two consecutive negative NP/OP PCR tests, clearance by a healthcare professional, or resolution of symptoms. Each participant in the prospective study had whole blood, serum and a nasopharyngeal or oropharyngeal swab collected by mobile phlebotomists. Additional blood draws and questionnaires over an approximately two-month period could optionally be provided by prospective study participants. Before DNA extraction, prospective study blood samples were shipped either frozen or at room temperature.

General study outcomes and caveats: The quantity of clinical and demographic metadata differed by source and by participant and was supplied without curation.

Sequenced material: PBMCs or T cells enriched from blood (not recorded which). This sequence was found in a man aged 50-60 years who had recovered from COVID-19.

The CDR3 reads CATTPGGQGVQETQYF. At the DNA level, the sequence is TGTGCCACCACCCCTGGGGGACAGGGTGTTCAAGAGACCCAGTACTTC. The chain joins TRBV24-1 to TRBJ2-5; 9 middle bases align to TRBD1. Inclusive of the bounding cysteine and phenylalanine, the CDR3 is 16 residues long. Solely the CDR3 DNA is kept, with 48 bases framed from the first base. Looking up the germline V gene yields CDR1 KGHDR and CDR2 SFDVKD. For this chain, trimming is 8 bases at the V end and 2 bases at the J end, and the number of junction bases without a gene match is 11.